This passage covers 32 T cell receptor beta chains from one sample sequenced in a study of cytomegalovirus exposure and HLA in healthy donors. PCR involved 60 Vbeta and 13 Jbeta primers. The protocol was immunoSEQ multiplex PCR, while the TCRdb copy is restricted to in-frame clones and leaves out a portion. The sample lists some 110,000 clones, 83% occurring once. Sequenced material: PBMCs. Source of these receptors: a young man in good health and CMV-seronegative.

CDR3 nucleotide sequence: TGTGCCAGCCAGGGGCGAACTAATGAAAAACTGTTTTTT. Its protein is CASQGRTNEKLFF. This rearrangement joins TRBV27 to TRBJ1-4; D is possibly TRBD1 (6 bases). Germline V gives CDR1 MNHEY, CDR2 SMNVEV (reference sequence). The V gene lost 8 bases and the J gene lost 1 base, with 8 bases spanning the gap. CDR3 length: 13 amino acids.

This clone was recorded a few times. The rearrangement joins TRBV5-1 to TRBJ1-2; D gene ambiguous. The CDR3 runs 13 residues. Trimming shortened V by 1 base and J by 9 bases, and 13 bases separated the two germline ends. Germline V lookup: CDR1 SGHRS, CDR2 YFSETQ. The CDR3, as DNA: TGCGCCAGCAGCTTGAGTGAGGGAGGGAGCTACACCTTC. This codes for CASSLSEGGSYTF.

This chain uses TRBV28 with TRBJ1-5; possibly TRBD1 for D (6 bases). Germline V gene lookup returns CDR1 MDHEN and CDR2 SYDVKM. This CDR3 comprises 19 residues. V was cut by 8 bases and J by 0 bases, with 26 bases left in between. CDR3: CASETLGGTGGYSNQPQHF. CDR3 sequence (DNA): TGTGCCAGCGAAACCTTAGGGGGGACGGGGGGTTATAGCAATCAGCCCCAGCATTTT.

This chain links TRBV2 with TRBJ2-5, with 11 bases lining up with TRBD1. V shed 7 bases and J 4 bases; nucleotides not matched to a gene: 8. The germline V gene encodes CDR1 SNHLY and CDR2 FYNNEI. The CDR3 sequence is 15 residues long. Here the CDR3 DNA reads TGTGCCAGCAAAAACGGACAGGGGGCCGGAGAGACCCAGTACTTC. It encodes CASKNGQGAGETQYF.

The rearrangement uses TRBV5-1 and TRBJ2-1, with TRBD2 matching over 13 bases. The CDR3 has 19 residues. Germline V gene data show CDR1 as SGHRS and CDR2 as YFSETQ. V lost 0 bases, J lost 0 bases, and 6 bases stayed unmatched. The CDR3 loop reads CASSLARTSGGSSYNEQFF. CDR3 DNA: TGCGCCAGCAGCTTGGCCAGGACTAGCGGGGGTAGCTCCTACAATGAGCAGTTCTTC.

The J gene is TRBJ2-1, the V gene TRBV7-9; 8 nucleotides match TRBD2. V shed 4 bases and J 9 bases; nucleotides not matched to a gene: 14. CDR1 is SEHNR, CDR2 FQNEAQ, per germline (reference sequence). This CDR3 has 16 amino acids. CDR3 in DNA: TGTGCCAGCAGCTCCCCCTTGGCGGGAGGTAGCACTGAGCAGTTCTTC. It is translated as CASSSPLAGGSTEQFF.

A few counts support this clone. This chain uses TRBV6-5 with TRBJ2-7; TRBD2 matches at 7 bases. The J segment lost 6 bases and the V segment lost 5 bases, leaving 10 bases of the junction unmatched. This CDR3 is 14 amino acids long. CDR1 and CDR2 from the germline V gene are MNHEY and SVGAGI. CDR3 region: CASSEETSCCEQYF. DNA of the CDR3: TGTGCCAGCAGTGAAGAGACTAGCTGTTGCGAGCAGTACTTC.

The J gene is TRBJ2-5, the V gene TRBV28; 10 nucleotides line up with TRBD1. Germline CDR1 reads MDHEN; CDR2 reads SYDVKM. This CDR3 has 19 residues. V was clipped by 3 bases and J by 5 bases; unmatched bases: 18. For the CDR3, the DNA is TGTGCCAGCAGTTTCCCCTTGACAGGGGGCAGCCGTTCTGATGAGACCCAGTACTTC. Translation gives CASSFPLTGGSRSDETQYF.

This chain connects TRBV7-2 to TRBJ2-1; D perhaps matches TRBD1 (6 bases). Per germline, CDR1 SGHTA and CDR2 FQGNSA. V lost 1 base to trimming and J lost 0 bases, with 16 bases between them. CDR3 length: 18 amino acids. The CDR3 loop reads CASSLGGRTGSSYNEQFF. For the CDR3, the DNA is TGTGCCAGCAGCTTAGGGGGGCGTACTGGAAGCTCCTACAATGAGCAGTTCTTC.

Comments on this clone: The sample carries other DNA sequences with the same CDR3. This rearrangement joins TRBV5-1 to TRBJ1-2, with 7 bases matching TRBD1. This CDR3 comprises 13 residues. The V and J ends lost 4 bases and 4 bases, in that order; junction bases with no gene match: 4. CDR1 is SGHRS and CDR2 is YFSETQ in the germline V gene. CDR3: CASSLGQSYGYTF. As DNA, the CDR3 is TGCGCCAGCAGCCTGGGACAGAGCTATGGCTACACCTTC. Full variable domain (outside the CDR3, taken from reference TRBV5-1 and TRBJ1-2): KAGVTQTPRYLIKTRGQQVTLSCSPISGHRSVSWYQQTPGQGLQFLFEYFSETQRNKGNFPGRFSGRQFSNSRSEMNVSTLELGDSALYLCASSLGQSYGYTFGSGTRLTVV.

The rearrangement links TRBV29-1 to TRBJ2-7; tentative D call: TRBD2 (7 bases). This CDR3 has 12 amino acids. Trimming removed 5 bases from V and 4 bases from J, with 12 bases in between. CDR1 and CDR2 from the germline V gene are SQVTM and ANQGSEA. CDR3 sequence: CSVPGGKYEQYF. CDR3 in DNA: TGCAGCGTTCCGGGGGGCAAGTACGAGCAGTACTTC.

In its sample, this clone is medium-sized. The J gene is TRBJ2-7, the V gene TRBV2; TRBD1 is a possible D gene (5 bases). In germline, CDR1 is SNHLY, CDR2 FYNNEI. V shed 6 bases and J shed 2 bases, with 14 bases lying between them. The CDR3 consists of 14 residues. CDR3 amino acids: CASSTLDTTYEQYF. The DNA for the CDR3 is TGTGCCAGCAGCACCTTGGACACAACCTACGAGCAGTACTTC.

This chain uses TRBV29-1 with TRBJ2-1; 8 bases are a match to TRBD1. V lost 6 bases, J lost 3 bases, and 7 bases stayed unmatched. The CDR3 loop spans 14 amino acids. Per the germline V gene, CDR1 is SQVTM and CDR2 is ANQGSEA. The CDR3 sequence is CSVTGDRRYNEQFF. CDR3 DNA: TGCAGCGTCACCGGGGACAGGCGCTACAATGAGCAGTTCTTC.

V gene TRBV6-1 combines with J gene TRBJ2-3; TRBD1 agrees at 10 bases. This CDR3 is built from 15 residues. With V trimmed by 6 bases and J by 2 bases, 5 bases remained unmatched. Germline CDR1 MNHNS, CDR2 SASEGT. The CDR3 loop is CASSLGTGDTDTQYF. The CDR3 nucleotides are TGTGCCAGCAGCCTGGGGACAGGGGACACAGATACGCAGTATTTT.

This chain uses TRBV13 with TRBJ1-1, with D hard to call. Germline V gene sequence: CDR1 PRHDT, CDR2 FYEKMQ (reference sequence). Trimming took off 1 base at V and 4 bases at J, with 10 bases between the two ends. The CDR3 is 14 residues long. The CDR3 nucleotides read TGTGCCAGCAGCTTAGACAGTAGGCTCACTGAAGCTTTCTTT. This sequence encodes CASSLDSRLTEAFF.

The chain employs TRBV10-1 and TRBJ1-1; D gene uncertain. Per the germline V gene, CDR1 is WNHNN and CDR2 is SYGVQD (reference sequence). The CDR3 covers 13 residues. Between the trimmed V and J ends, which lost 2 bases and 4 bases, there was a span of 8 bases. The CDR3 DNA is TGCGCCAGCAGTGAGGACCGGGGCACTGAAGCTTTCTTT. As protein: CASSEDRGTEAFF.

The chain combines TRBV28 with TRBJ1-5; tentative D call: TRBD1 (5 bases). CDR1 and CDR2 (germline): MDHEN, SYDVKM. The CDR3 length is 15 residues. Trimming removed 2 bases from V and 11 bases from J, with 19 bases in between. DNA for the CDR3: TGTGCCAGCAGTTTAAGACAGCTCGGCCAAGGGGCCCAGCATTTT. Translated, it gives CASSLRQLGQGAQHF.

The chain employs TRBV7-9 and TRBJ2-7; D unclear. CDR1 and CDR2 (germline): SEHNR, FQNEAQ (reference sequence). The V end was cut by 1 base, the J end by 2 bases, with 15 bases between. CDR3 size: 16 residues. The DNA for the CDR3 is TGTGCCAGCAGCTTAGGGCAGGCAGACGTTACCTACGAGCAGTACTTC. As protein: CASSLGQADVTYEQYF.

The chain couples TRBV7-8 to TRBJ2-1; possible D gene TRBD2, 6 bases. The CDR3 contains 17 residues. V dropped 5 bases and J dropped 5 bases, with 22 bases sitting between them. CDR1 is SGHVS and CDR2 is FQNEAQ in the germline V gene. CDR3 sequence: CASSPDGTPATHNEQFF. Here the CDR3 DNA reads TGTGCCAGCAGCCCGGATGGGACTCCCGCCACCCACAATGAGCAGTTCTTC.

This clone was detected a few times. The rearrangement uses TRBV6-5 and TRBJ1-2; TRBD1 aligns across 8 bases. Germline CDR1 MNHEY, CDR2 SVGAGI. The junction had 6 bases not matched to a gene; V was cut back by 6 bases and J by 6 bases. The CDR3 has 13 amino acids. The CDR3 DNA sequence: TGTGCCAGCAGCCTTGACAGGGGAGATGGCTACACCTTC. This sequence encodes CASSLDRGDGYTF.

V and J are TRBV18 and TRBJ1-2, with TRBD1 matching over 7 bases. The germline gives CDR1 KGHSH, CDR2 LQKENI. CDR3 length equals 13 residues. The trim removed 6 bases at V and 4 bases at J, leaving 5 bases unmatched. DNA of the CDR3: TGTGCCAGCTCCCGAGACAGGGTCTATGGCTACACCTTC. This encodes CASSRDRVYGYTF.

CDR3 in amino acids: CASSQDLNQPQHF. The CDR3 DNA follows: TGCGCCAGCAGCCAAGATCTGAATCAGCCCCAGCATTTT. This chain uses TRBV4-1 with TRBJ1-5, with D unresolved. V lost 0 bases, J lost 4 bases, and 4 bases lay in between. From germline, CDR1 is MGHRA and CDR2 YSYEKL. CDR3 size: 13 residues.

The chain couples TRBV11-3 to TRBJ2-1, with 13 bases matching TRBD2. The length of the CDR3 is 16 residues. The V and J ends lost 8 bases and 7 bases, in that order; junction bases with no gene match: 11. CDR1 is SGHNT, CDR2 YENEEA, per germline. CDR3 residues: CASGLPGLAGKNEQFF. The CDR3 DNA is TGTGCCAGCGGACTCCCGGGACTAGCGGGGAAAAATGAGCAGTTCTTC. The full variable domain, rest sourced from reference TRBV11-3 and TRBJ2-1, is EAGVVQSPRYKIIEKKQPVAFWCNPISGHNTLYWYLQNLGQGPELLIRYENEEAVDDSQLPKDRFSAERLKGVDSTLKIQPAELGDSAVYLCASGLPGLAGKNEQFFGPGTRLTVL.

The rearrangement joins TRBV2 to TRBJ2-4; no clear D. The CDR3 has 13 amino acids. V was clipped by 6 bases and J by 9 bases, with 15 bases between them. From germline, CDR1 is SNHLY and CDR2 FYNNEI. The CDR3 sequence: CASSADPESIQYF. The DNA for the CDR3 is TGTGCCAGCAGCGCCGATCCGGAGAGCATTCAGTACTTC.

To note about this clone: The identical CDR3 is also encoded by other nucleotide sequences in the sample. This sequence joins TRBV6-5 and TRBJ1-1; D gene uncertain. V was cut by 0 bases and J by 0 bases, with 5 bases left in between. The CDR3 is 14 residues long. Germline V gene lookup returns CDR1 MNHEY and CDR2 SVGAGI. The CDR3 loop is CASSYSTLNTEAFF. For the CDR3, the DNA is TGTGCCAGCAGTTACTCAACACTGAACACTGAAGCTTTCTTT.

J is TRBJ1-2 and V is TRBV27, with D possibly matching TRBD1 (6 bases). With 8 bases removed from V and 5 bases from J, the gap between germline ends came to 18 bases. The germline V gene has CDR1 MNHEY and CDR2 SMNVEV (reference sequence). This CDR3 is 14 amino acids long. The CDR3 spells CASRPAGGDYGYTF. CDR3 sequence (DNA): TGTGCCAGCCGGCCGGCGGGGGGCGATTATGGCTACACCTTC.

J is TRBJ1-1 and V is TRBV10-2; D is unresolved. With 7 bases removed from V and 2 bases from J, the gap between germline ends came to 20 bases. CDR1 and CDR2 from the germline V gene are WSHSY and SAAADI. This CDR3 region has 16 residues. CDR3 protein: CASTRTLPASNTEAFF. DNA of the CDR3: TGCGCCAGCACCCGGACTTTGCCTGCGTCTAACACTGAAGCTTTCTTT.

V is TRBV7-3 and J is TRBJ2-7; TRBD2 aligns across 13 bases. CDR3 length equals 16 residues. V lost 0 bases and J lost 4; bases outside the gene matches: 3. Germline V CDR1 and CDR2: SGHTA, FQGTGA. The CDR3 sequence is CASSLTRTSGSYEQYF. The CDR3 region has the DNA TGTGCCAGCAGCTTAACGCGGACTAGCGGGAGTTACGAGCAGTACTTC.

This clone was counted a single time. The chain couples TRBV28 to TRBJ2-7; D is unclear. The CDR3 runs 12 residues. V lost 3 bases and J 2 bases, leaving 5 bases between the germline ends. Germline values: CDR1 MDHEN, CDR2 SYDVKM. The CDR3 coding sequence is TGTGCCAGCAGTTTGTCCACCTACGAGCAGTACTTC. Amino acid sequence: CASSLSTYEQYF.

The rearrangement links TRBV19 to TRBJ2-2; TRBD2 matches 7 bases. Trimming at V came to 5 bases and at J to 2 bases, leaving 11 bases not matched to a gene. Germline CDR1 LNHDA, CDR2 SQIVND (reference sequence). The CDR3 totals 17 residues. CDR3 sequence: CASSFSWGGYNTGELFF. The CDR3 DNA sequence: TGTGCCAGTAGTTTCTCCTGGGGGGGTTACAACACCGGGGAGCTGTTTTTT.

This rearrangement joins TRBV19 to TRBJ1-6, with 7 bases identical to TRBD1. The CDR3 spans 15 residues. J gave up 9 bases and V 4 bases, and 9 bases lay outside the gene matches. From germline, CDR1 is LNHDA and CDR2 SQIVND (reference sequence). The CDR3: CASSTTGSGVSPLHF. The CDR3 DNA reads TGTGCCAGTAGTACGACAGGGTCCGGCGTTTCACCCCTCCACTTT.

Worth noting for this clone: Mismatch with germline at one junction end may stem from a read error. J is TRBJ2-2 and V is TRBV11-2; 8 positions agree with TRBD2. CDR1 SGHAT and CDR2 FQNNGV come from the germline V gene. The CDR3 has 12 residues. The CDR3 DNA follows: TGCGGGGGACTAGGCCCCACCGGGGAGCTGTTTTTT. Translating it yields CGGLGPTGELFF.